The 10 T cell receptor beta chains in this list originate from one sample, sequenced in a study of OX40 agonist ivuxolimab in advanced cancers. Sequencing was performed with immunoSEQ multiplex PCR; in TCRdb, only in-frame clones are kept and a portion is missing. In the table there are about 39,000 clones, roughly 92% of which are singletons. Specimen: CD4+ or CD8+ T cells sorted from blood, collected in a trial of the OX40 agonist ivuxolimab. These receptors were collected from an adult with an advanced solid tumor such as melanoma, head and neck, liver or kidney cancer.

The chain has TRBV1 and TRBJ1-4. TRBV1 is recorded as a pseudogene. The CDR3 runs 17 residues. The chain's CDR3 is CTSSPQDTLSRGEKLFF. The CDR3 DNA is TGCACCAGCAGCCCACAGGATACCCTTTCCCGGGGTGAAAAACTGTTTTTT.

The genes are TRBV4-3 and TRBJ2-2; perhaps TRBD1 as D (5 bases). V was shortened by 0 bases and J by 4 bases, with 6 bases between the two germline ends. Looked up from germline, CDR1 is LGHNA and CDR2 is YSLEER. This CDR3 contains 14 residues. DNA for the CDR3: TGCGCCAGCAGCCAAGATAGGGGCACCGGGGAGCTGTTTTTT. Translating gives CASSQDRGTGELFF.

V usage is TRBV7-9 and J usage is TRBJ1-1; D gene unclear. Trimming pared 5 bases from V and 4 bases from J, leaving 5 bases between. Per the germline V gene, CDR1 is SEHNR and CDR2 is FQNEAQ (reference sequence). There are 11 residues in the CDR3. This chain's CDR3 is CASSRLTEAFF. CDR3 DNA: TGTGCCAGCAGCCGACTCACTGAAGCTTTCTTT.

There are a few counts of this clone. The rearrangement joins TRBV2 to TRBJ2-1, with D unresolved. This CDR3 is built from 10 residues. The V end lost 3 bases, the J end lost 7 bases, and 1 base lay between the germline ends. Germline V lookup: CDR1 SNHLY, CDR2 FYNNEI. This CDR3 is CASSENEQFF. The DNA for the CDR3 is TGTGCCAGCAGTGAGAATGAGCAGTTCTTC.

This chain uses TRBV7-6 with TRBJ2-1; tentatively, D is TRBD2 (6 bases). This CDR3 spans 14 amino acids. V was trimmed by 4 bases and J by 1 base, leaving 8 bases between them. Germline assignment: CDR1 SGHVS and CDR2 FNYEAQ. The CDR3 is CASSSGGSYNEQFF. The CDR3 region has the DNA TGTGCCAGCAGCTCCGGAGGGTCCTACAATGAGCAGTTCTTC.

This rearrangement joins TRBV7-2 to TRBJ2-5; TRBD1 matches 9 bases. V lost 5 bases, J lost 5 bases, and 12 bases stayed unmatched. Germline-derived CDR1 and CDR2 are SGHTA and FQGNSA. The CDR3 spans 16 residues. CDR3 loop: CASSAWDRDYSETQYF. The DNA of the CDR3 is TGTGCCAGCAGCGCCTGGGACAGGGATTATAGTGAGACCCAGTACTTC. Full variable domain (rest looked up from reference TRBV7-2 and TRBJ2-5): GAGVSQSPSNKVTEKGKDVELRCDPISGHTALYWYRQSLGQGLEFLIYFQGNSAPDKSGLPSDRFSAERTGGSVSTLTIQRTQQEDSAVYLCASSAWDRDYSETQYFGPGTRLLVL.

The chain employs TRBV7-9 and TRBJ2-3, with 10 bases lining up with TRBD2. J was trimmed by 7 bases and V by 0 bases; bases with no gene match: 7. The CDR3 spans 16 residues. CDR1 is SEHNR, CDR2 FQNEAQ, per germline (reference sequence). In DNA, the CDR3 is TGTGCCAGCAGCTTAGCGCATGATAGCGGGAGGTATACGCAGTATTTT. Translating gives CASSLAHDSGRYTQYF. The whole variable domain, filled in from reference TRBV7-9 and TRBJ2-3, reads DTGVSQNPRHKITKRGQNVTFRCDPISEHNRLYWYRQTLGQGPEFLTYFQNEAQLEKSRLLSDRFSAERPKGSFSTLEIQRTEQGDSAMYLCASSLAHDSGRYTQYFGPGTRLTVL.

V and J are TRBV21-1 and TRBJ2-1. TRBV21-1 is tagged as a pseudogene. The CDR3 spans 16 residues. CDR3 in amino acids: CASSRNRASAGNEQFF. DNA for the CDR3: TGTGCCAGCAGCAGGAACCGGGCCTCCGCCGGGAATGAGCAGTTCTTC.

This chain connects TRBV30 to TRBJ2-3; D is ambiguous. The CDR3 totals 11 residues. Looked up from germline, CDR1 is GTSNPN and CDR2 is SVGIG (reference sequence). Between the trimmed V and J ends, which lost 2 bases and 4 bases, there was a span of 4 bases. The CDR3 DNA sequence: TGTGCCTGGAGTAGTGCAGATACGCAGTATTTT. It encodes CAWSSADTQYF.

The chain links TRBV27 to TRBJ2-1; 7 nucleotides align to TRBD1. CDR3 length: 15 residues. Germline V gene lookup returns CDR1 MNHEY and CDR2 SMNVEV (reference sequence). After removal of 6 bases from V and 5 bases from J, the junction contained 10 bases not matched to a gene. CDR3 region: CASSFYRGSNNEQFF. DNA of the CDR3: TGTGCCAGCAGCTTCTACAGGGGTTCAAACAATGAGCAGTTCTTC.